Listed below are T cell receptor beta chains from one sample, sequenced in a study of T cell responses to AZD1222 COVID-19 vaccine. Method: immunoSEQ multiplex PCR; TCRdb's copy keeps in-frame clones and lacks some. The table shows some 130,000 clones, with around 87% occurring only once. Here the sequenced sample was peripheral blood, taken on day 0 of AZD1222 vaccination. These receptors were obtained from an adult in good health. Both conserved end residues are part of each CDR3. A D gene is named only where the DNA matches it firmly. Rows may omit the clone size; those that give it use once, few, many or a size class.

length	size	V	D	J	DNA	CDR3
17	.	TRBV19	TRBD1	TRBJ1-3	TGTGCCAGTAGTATAAGGAGCCGGGACAGGGCTGGAAACACCATATATTTT	CASSIRSRDRAGNTIYF
16	.	TRBV6-1	.	TRBJ2-3	TGTGCCAGCAGTGAATATTTGGGGGGGCAGGGTGATACGCAGTATTTT	CASSEYLGGQGDTQYF
15	.	TRBV5-4	TRBD2	TRBJ2-1	TGTGCCAGCAACCGTGGGAGGGGATCCTACAATGAGCAGTTCTTC	CASNRGRGSYNEQFF
15	.	TRBV6-6	TRBD1	TRBJ1-2	TGTGCCAGCAGTCCAACGGGACAGGGATCCTATGGCTACACCTTC	CASSPTGQGSYGYTF
16	.	TRBV6-5	TRBD2	TRBJ2-7	TGTGCCAGCAGTTACTCGGTAGCGGGGGGAGCCTACGAGCAGTACTTC	CASSYSVAGGAYEQYF
15	.	TRBV7-8	.	TRBJ1-1	TGTGCCAGCAGCTTAGCGACAGTTATGAACACTGAAGCTTTCTTT	CASSLATVMNTEAFF
16	few	TRBV5-6	TRBD1	TRBJ1-1	TGTGCCAGCAGCTTCCCGGGACAGGGTATGAACACTGAAGCTTTCTTT	CASSFPGQGMNTEAFF
19	.	TRBV5-3	TRBD1	TRBJ1-5	TGTGCCAGAAGCAGATACGGGGACAGGGGGCTCGAGGGCAATCAGCCCCAGCATTTT	CARSRYGDRGLEGNQPQHF
15	.	TRBV7-2	TRBD2	TRBJ2-7	TGTGCCAGCAGACCGGGAGGGGGGACGGGGCGTGAGCAGTACTTC	CASRPGGGTGREQYF
13	.	TRBV4-1	.	TRBJ1-2	TGCGCCAGCAGCCAAGATGTTACTCGGCCGGGGAATTTC	CASSQDVTRPGNF
15	.	TRBV7-9	TRBD1	TRBJ1-1	TGTGCCAGCAGCATACCAGGGGGCTCGTGGACTGAAGCTTTCTTT	CASSIPGGSWTEAFF
12	.	TRBV12-5	.	TRBJ1-5	TGTGCTAGTGGTTTGGTGGGGGAGCCCCAGCATTTT	CASGLVGEPQHF
18	.	TRBV7-9	.	TRBJ1-2	TGTGCCAGCAGCCGTCCCGAAATGGCAGGCTTACCCATCGATGGCTACACCTTC	CASSRPEMAGLPIDGYTF
11	once	TRBV6-1	.	TRBJ1-5	TGTGCCAGCAGTGAACTCCAGGGGACGCATTTT	CASSELQGTHF
14	.	TRBV7-9	TRBD1	TRBJ1-5	TGTGCCAGCAGCGCCACAGGGGGTCCTCAGCCCCAGCATTTT	CASSATGGPQPQHF
12	.	TRBV29-1	TRBD1	TRBJ1-2	TGCAGCGCTGGGGGGACAGGGTATGGCTACACCTTC	CSAGGTGYGYTF
13	.	TRBV12-3/TRBV12-4	.	TRBJ1-5	TGTGCCAGCAGTTTTTACTACAATCAGCCCCAGCATTTT	CASSFYYNQPQHF
16	.	TRBV2	.	TRBJ1-3	TGTGCCAGCAGAACCCGCGGAGGGAGCTCTGGAAACACCATATATTTT	CASRTRGGSSGNTIYF
13	.	TRBV15	.	TRBJ1-1	TGTGCCACCAGCAGAGATCTCGGGCGGCAAGCTTTCTTT	CATSRDLGRQAFF
12	.	TRBV27	.	TRBJ1-6	TGTGCCAGCAGTAGAAATAATTCACCCCTCCACTTT	CASSRNNSPLHF
15	once	TRBV19	TRBD2	TRBJ2-7	TGTGCCAGTAGAAAGAGCGGGGGCTACTCCTACGAGCAGTACTTC	CASRKSGGYSYEQYF
15	.	TRBV6-5	.	TRBJ1-3	TGTGCCAGCAGTTACGGAAGCTCTTCGGGAAACACCATATATTTT	CASSYGSSSGNTIYF
14	.	TRBV29-1	.	TRBJ1-1	TGCAGCGTTGGGTACAGGGTGAGGAGCACTGAAGCTTTCTTT	CSVGYRVRSTEAFF
14	.	TRBV2	.	TRBJ1-1	TGTGCCAGCGGTTCAACCACAAGGAACACTGAAGCTTTCTTT	CASGSTTRNTEAFF
10	.	TRBV20-1	.	TRBJ2-1	TGCAGTGCTAGTATGAATGAGCAGTTCTTC	CSASMNEQFF
13	.	TRBV5-1	.	TRBJ1-2	TGCGCCAGCAGCTCGTACGTGGGCTATGGCTACACCTTC	CASSSYVGYGYTF
13	.	TRBV12-3/TRBV12-4	.	TRBJ2-7	TGTGCCAGCAGTTTGAGGACAGTCACCGAGCAGTACTTC	CASSLRTVTEQYF
16	.	TRBV6-1	.	TRBJ2-7	TGTGCCAGCAGTGAAGGGGAGGGGGCGCCGGCCTACGAGCAGTACTTC	CASSEGEGAPAYEQYF
12	.	TRBV19	.	TRBJ1-1	TGTGCCAGTAGAAGGCAGAACACTGAAGCTTTCTTT	CASRRQNTEAFF
16	once	TRBV14	TRBD1	TRBJ1-6	TGTGCCAGCAGCCGCAGAACAGGGGGCGCGGATTCACCCCTCCACTTT	CASSRRTGGADSPLHF
12	.	TRBV12-3/TRBV12-4	.	TRBJ2-5	TGTGCCAGCAGTCCGATGGGGGAGACCCAGTACTTC	CASSPMGETQYF
15	.	TRBV19	.	TRBJ2-7	TGTGCCAGTAGTCCTCAGCGGGTACCAACCTACGAGCAGTACTTC	CASSPQRVPTYEQYF
12	.	TRBV2	.	TRBJ1-4	TGTGCCAGCAGTTTGATAAATGAAAAACTGTTTTTT	CASSLINEKLFF
15	once	TRBV7-3	.	TRBJ2-2	TGTGCCAGCAGCCTCCCCATCGGGGGACCCGGGGAGCTGTTTTTT	CASSLPIGGPGELFF
16	once	TRBV7-8	TRBD1	TRBJ1-6	TGTGCCAGCAGCTTAGGGGGACAGGGATTTAATTCACCCCTCCACTTT	CASSLGGQGFNSPLHF
16	.	TRBV5-1	.	TRBJ2-7	TGCGCCAGCAGCTTTCGACAGGCGATAATATCCTACGAGCAGTACTTC	CASSFRQAIISYEQYF
17	.	TRBV2	TRBD1	TRBJ1-2	TGTGCCAGCAGTGGTGGTGGGACAGGGGGCACGGAGTATGGCTACACCTTC	CASSGGGTGGTEYGYTF
14	.	TRBV6-5	.	TRBJ1-2	TGTGCCAGCAGCCCCGACGGGACTCACTATGGCTACACCTTC	CASSPDGTHYGYTF
16	.	TRBV9	.	TRBJ1-3	TGTGCCAGCAGCGTAGCTGGCACCCCGGCCGGAAACACCATATATTTT	CASSVAGTPAGNTIYF